Following are 4 T cell receptor beta chains from one sample sequenced in a study of T-cell memory formation after mild COVID-19. TCRdb independently ran MiXCR on the 5' RACE reads; one entry per CDR3 protein. Here the sample spans 550,000 to 600,000 distinct CDR3 sequences, 15% to 20% being singletons. Sequencing input: PBMCs or a T cell subset sorted from them (not recorded which). These receptors came from an adult woman who had mild COVID-19 (a few samples of this study predate the infection). Cell type and time point are not known.

This rearrangement joins TRBV6-2 or TRBV6-3 to TRBJ2-1; 7 bases match TRBD1. Germline CDR1 MNHEY, CDR2 SVGEGT. The CDR3 has 14 amino acids. V shed 2 bases, J shed 6 bases, and the junction held 4 bases outside the gene matches. CDR3 DNA sequence: TGTGCCAGCAGTTACGAACCAGGGGGCAATGAGCAGTTCTTC. Protein sequence: CASSYEPGGNEQFF.

This clonotype was detected a few times. The rearrangement links TRBV5-5 to TRBJ2-7; D is ambiguous. The CDR3 covers 17 residues. Germline-derived CDR1 and CDR2 are SGHKS and YYEKEE (reference sequence). V lost 0 bases and J lost 3, with 19 bases in between. The CDR3 region is CASSLGVRLKNNYEQYF. CDR3 DNA sequence: TGTGCCAGCAGCTTGGGTGTGAGGTTGAAAAACAACTACGAGCAGTACTTC.

The J gene is TRBJ1-1, the V gene TRBV27; D ambiguous. This CDR3 has 14 residues. V lost 0 bases, J lost 0 bases, and 5 bases lay in between. Germline assignment: CDR1 MNHEY and CDR2 SMNVEV (reference sequence). The CDR3 region is CASSLSVMNTEAFF. CDR3 nucleotide sequence: TGTGCCAGCAGTTTATCGGTTATGAACACTGAAGCTTTCTTT.

This clonotype was detected a few times. This rearrangement joins TRBV7-3 to TRBJ2-3, with D tentatively TRBD1 (6 bases). Per germline, CDR1 SGHTA and CDR2 FQGTGA. The length of the CDR3 is 13 residues. V lost 3 bases, J lost 6 bases, and 10 bases lay in between. The CDR3 bases are TGTGCCAGCAGCTTCTGGACAGCTGATACGCAGTATTTT. The encoded protein is CASSFWTADTQYF.